This T cell receptor beta chain was retrieved from a study of cytomegalovirus exposure and HLA in healthy donors. Researchers ran the PCR with 60 Vbeta and 13 Jbeta primers. Repertoires were generated with immunoSEQ multiplex PCR, while TCRdb's copy carries only in-frame clones and drops some. The sample lists about 140,000 clones; around 82% were seen once. V was cut by 2 bases and J by 1 base, with 8 bases left in between. The CDR3 loop spans 14 amino acids. Germline CDR1 is MDHEN and CDR2 is SYDVKM. V is TRBV28 and J is TRBJ1-2; D remains unclear. The sequence was collected from a man in his forties in good health and CMV-seropositive. The sequenced sample consisted of PBMCs. Here the CDR3 DNA reads TGTGCCAGCAGTTTAGGCAGAAGTAACTATGGCTACACCTTC. Amino acids: CASSLGRSNYGYTF.